Below, one TCR beta chain is given with its context. Its antigen is not yet known. No per-base quality is available; no much larger clone lies one base away. TCRbeta CDR3 regions were amplified from genomic DNA using the immunoSEQ Assay, a bias-controlled multiplex PCR. The authors processed their data as follows. Within the assay, amplification of reference gene primers was used to estimate how many nucleated cells each sample contained. To quantify the absolute abundance of each unique TCRbeta CDR3 rearrangement, sequence reads were collapsed and filtered. For each sample, productive Simpson clonality was calculated as the square root of Simpson's diversity index across productive rearrangements. TCRdb stores this immuneACCESS table with in-frame sequences only. Part of the clones is absent; in the studies checked, under half of the shortfall reflects unresolved V genes, and no reason is known for the rest. That table supplies the V and J calls and clone size; D and trimming were determined from the DNA. The sample table lists fewer than 350,000 clones, roughly 88% of them with a count of one. The ten largest account for 9% to 9.5% of the sample.

This specimen comes from a study of blood T cell repertoires in COVID-19 (dated by TCRdb to 2020 to 2022). The study in broad terms: The collaborator samples originated in the United States, Italy and Spain and spanned the acute and convalescent phases of COVID-19. The prospective study material was composed of cDNA or gDNA derived from T cells, B-cell-depleted T cells, or PBMCs. Deeply sampled blood TCRbeta repertoires from subjects exposed to, actively infected with, or recovered from COVID-19 were included in the dataset. The repertoires were released in a freely available public database intended as a resource for research on the immune response to SARS-CoV-2. The samples were drawn from the first 160 participants of the ongoing ImmuneRACE study and from some 1,300 subjects provided by 6 global collaborators. Sample metadata almost always included a de-identified subject ID, COVID-19 status, age in years and sex. Where available, HLA class I and class II types were obtained from metadata supplied by the sample provider rather than from assay-based typing. The study at large found these results: How much clinical and demographic metadata was included differed by source and by participant, and the metadata was provided uncurated.

From its cysteine to its phenylalanine, the CDR3 spans 13 amino acids. Solely the CDR3 DNA is kept, with 39 bases framed from the first base. Trimming accounts for 4 bases at V and 10 bases at J, while the number of junction bases matched to no gene is 7. The germline V gene encodes CDR1 SGHDT and CDR2 YYEEEE. Whole blood was collected in K2EDTA tubes by collaborating institutions according to the institutions' own protocols. For TCRbeta analysis, collaborators shipped samples in one of three forms: frozen whole blood, isolated PBMCs, or DNA extracted from either of those sample types. Rearrangement joined TRBV5-6 to TRBJ1-1; 10 bases in between match TRBD1. Sequenced input: peripheral blood. The receptor's source is a man between 18 and 29 years old with active or convalescent COVID-19. The CDR3 protein is CASSPTGGWLAFF. DNA sequence: TGTGCCAGCAGCCCGACAGGGGGCTGGTTAGCTTTCTTT. The CDR3, completed at both ends by the reference TRBV5-6 and TRBJ1-1 genes, gives the full variable domain DAGVTQSPTHLIKTRGQQVTLRCSPKSGHDTVSWYQQALGQGPQFIFQYYEEEERQRGNFPDRFSGHQFPNYSSELNVNALLLGDSALYLCASSPTGGWLAFFGQGTRLTVV.